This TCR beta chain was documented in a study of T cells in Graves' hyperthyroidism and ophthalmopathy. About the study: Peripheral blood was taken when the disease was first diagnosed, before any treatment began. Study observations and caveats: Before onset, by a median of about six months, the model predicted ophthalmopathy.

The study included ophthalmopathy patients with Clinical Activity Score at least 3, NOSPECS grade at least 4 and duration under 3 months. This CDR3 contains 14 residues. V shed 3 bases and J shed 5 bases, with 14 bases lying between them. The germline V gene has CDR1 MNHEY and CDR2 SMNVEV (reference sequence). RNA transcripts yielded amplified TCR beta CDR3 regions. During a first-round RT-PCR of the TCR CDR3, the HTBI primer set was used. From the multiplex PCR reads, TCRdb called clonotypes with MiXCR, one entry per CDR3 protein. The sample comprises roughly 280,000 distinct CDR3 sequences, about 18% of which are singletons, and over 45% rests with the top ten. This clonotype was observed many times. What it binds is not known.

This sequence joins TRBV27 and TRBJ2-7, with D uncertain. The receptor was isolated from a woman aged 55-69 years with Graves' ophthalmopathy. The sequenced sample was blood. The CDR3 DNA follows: TGTGCCAGCAGTTTCAGGTGGGCAGTCCACGAGCAGTACTTC. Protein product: CASSFRWAVHEQYF.